What follows are 26 T cell receptor beta chains derived from one specimen sequenced in a study of CD8 T cells in ankylosing spondylitis. Study-wide findings and caveats: The study identified a TCR beta motif of eight highly homologous variants that appeared characteristic of ankylosing spondylitis blood.

Their target antigens are unknown. TCRdb analysed the 5' RACE reads with MiXCR anew, one entry per CDR3 protein. The data contain hundreds of thousands of distinct CDR3 sequences, about an eighth of them singletons. Material for sequencing was blood, either unsorted or a sorted T cell fraction (not recorded which). The receptors shown here come from a male donor with ankylosing spondylitis.

The rearrangement joins TRBV7-3 to TRBJ1-1; 7 nucleotides match TRBD1. CDR3 size: 16 residues. Germline CDR1 and CDR2: SGHTA and FQGTGA. V lost 1 base, J lost 4 bases, and 9 bases stayed unmatched. DNA of the CDR3: TGTGCCAGCAGCTTAAGCCCGGCAGGGGGAATCACTGAAGCTTTCTTT. Its translation: CASSLSPAGGITEAFF.

This clonotype appeared many times. The chain combines TRBV6-1 with TRBJ1-2; tentatively, D is TRBD1 (6 bases). V was cut by 7 bases and J by 2 bases, with 17 bases left in between. The CDR3 covers 15 residues. CDR1 MNHNS and CDR2 SASEGT come from the germline V gene. The CDR3 reads CASTLWNRANYGYTF. For the CDR3, the DNA is TGTGCCAGCACCCTGTGGAACAGGGCCAACTATGGCTACACCTTC.

The sample holds many counts of this clonotype. The chain couples TRBV12-3 or TRBV12-4 to TRBJ1-2; no clear D. The CDR3 runs 14 residues. Trimming shortened V by 3 bases and J by 3 bases, and 11 bases separated the two germline ends. The CDR3 DNA reads TGTGCCAGCAGTTTGATGGGAGGAGACTATGGCTACACCTTC. Amino acids: CASSLMGGDYGYTF.

The sample holds many counts of this clonotype. The chain links TRBV30 to TRBJ1-5, with no clear D. V was pared by 0 bases and J by 2 bases, with 8 bases between. This CDR3 is 14 amino acids long. Germline lookup yields CDR1 GTSNPN and CDR2 SVGIG (reference sequence). CDR3 nucleotide sequence: TGTGCCTGGAGTGTATCAGTGGGCAATCAGCCCCAGCATTTT. It is translated as CAWSVSVGNQPQHF.

The chain has TRBV30 and TRBJ1-2; D perhaps matches TRBD1 (5 bases). Between the trimmed V and J ends, which lost 0 bases and 8 bases, there was a span of 16 bases. Germline loops: CDR1 GTSNPN, CDR2 SVGIG (reference sequence). There are 14 residues in the CDR3. The CDR3, as DNA: TGTGCCTGGAGTGTACTAATCGGGGCGGAGGGCTACACCTTC. It is translated as CAWSVLIGAEGYTF.

This clonotype has just a few counts. The rearrangement joins TRBV29-1 to TRBJ2-3; D unresolved. Germline V gene sequence: CDR1 SQVTM, CDR2 ANQGSEA. The CDR3 length is 15 residues. V lost 4 bases and J lost 6, with 20 bases in between. The CDR3 loop reads CSVGFLVKITDTQYF. CDR3 nucleotides: TGCAGCGTTGGGTTCCTAGTGAAGATAACGGATACGCAGTATTTT.

V usage is TRBV6-5 and J usage is TRBJ1-5; 8 bases align to TRBD1. In germline, CDR1 is MNHEY, CDR2 SVGAGI. V dropped 1 base and J dropped 5; count of bases not matched to a gene: 4. This CDR3 is 15 amino acids long. The CDR3 reads CASSYFGQGDQPQHF. For the CDR3, the DNA is TGTGCCAGCAGTTACTTTGGACAGGGAGATCAGCCCCAGCATTTT.

This chain connects TRBV6-2 or TRBV6-3 to TRBJ2-7; the match to TRBD2 covers 7 bases. The germline CDR1 and CDR2 sequences are MNHEY and SVGEGT. Trimming removed 5 bases from V and 2 bases from J; junction bases left unmatched: 3. The CDR3 extends over 13 amino acids. The CDR3 DNA sequence: TGTGCCAGCAGTCGAGGGAGGGCCTACGAGCAGTACTTC. Encoded protein: CASSRGRAYEQYF.

This clonotype has more than one count but fewer than ten. The V gene is TRBV5-6, the J gene TRBJ2-7, with D tentatively TRBD1 (5 bases). The germline V gene has CDR1 SGHDT and CDR2 YYEEEE. The CDR3 covers 15 residues. V was trimmed by 0 bases and J by 5 bases, leaving 15 bases between them. The CDR3 DNA reads TGTGCCAGCAGCTTGGATTCAGGGTGGAGAAACGAGCAGTACTTC. Translated: CASSLDSGWRNEQYF.

This clonotype was recorded at least ten times. The rearrangement links TRBV15 to TRBJ2-1; 12 bases are a match to TRBD2. The CDR3 has 16 amino acids. Germline V gene lookup returns CDR1 LNHNV and CDR2 YYDKDF (reference sequence). V trimming: 5 bases; J trimming: 1 base; junction bases outside the gene matches: 3. CDR3 coding DNA: TGTGCCACCAGCTACGGGACTAGCGGGTCCTACAATGAGCAGTTCTTC. Translated, it gives CATSYGTSGSYNEQFF.

A few counts support this clonotype. This chain connects TRBV10-3 to TRBJ2-7; 8 bases match TRBD1. The germline gives CDR1 ENHRY, CDR2 SYGVKD. This CDR3 has 12 amino acids. J was trimmed by 7 bases and V by 8 bases; bases with no gene match: 7. As DNA, the CDR3 is TGTGCCATCGGGACAGGCCCTAGAGAGCAGTACTTC. The encoded protein is CAIGTGPREQYF.

This clonotype was counted many times. The V gene is TRBV6-5, the J gene TRBJ2-3, with TRBD1 identical over 7 bases. This CDR3 region has 15 residues. V shed 4 bases and J 2 bases; nucleotides not matched to a gene: 6. Germline-derived CDR1 and CDR2 are MNHEY and SVGAGI. The chain's CDR3 is CASSSPGQTTDTQYF. CDR3 DNA sequence: TGTGCCAGCAGTTCTCCGGGACAGACCACAGATACGCAGTATTTT.

This chain links TRBV7-2 with TRBJ2-7, with a tentative D call TRBD1 (5 bases). Per the germline V gene, CDR1 is SGHTA and CDR2 is FQGNSA. The length of the CDR3 is 13 residues. V was trimmed by 1 base and J by 6 bases, leaving 10 bases between them. CDR3 coding DNA: TGTGCCAGCAGCTTAGAAAGGGGCGCCGAGCAGTACTTC. Its protein product is CASSLERGAEQYF.

This sequence joins TRBV10-3 and TRBJ2-7; the D gene is possibly TRBD1 (6 bases). V was cut by 3 bases and J by 3 bases, with 12 bases left in between. The CDR3 has 14 amino acids. Germline CDR1 ENHRY, CDR2 SYGVKD. The CDR3 is CAISDRDTNYEQYF. CDR3 DNA: TGTGCCATCAGTGACCGGGACACCAACTACGAGCAGTACTTC.

The V gene is TRBV20-1, the J gene TRBJ2-3; TRBD2 matches at 9 bases. The length of the CDR3 is 17 residues. Looked up from germline, CDR1 is DFQATT and CDR2 is SNEGSKA (reference sequence). CDR3 in DNA: TGCTGCGCTAGAGATAGTTCCCGACTAGCGGACTGGGTTACGCAGTATTTT. It translates to CCARDSSRLADWVTQYF.

This clonotype was recorded a few times. The chain links TRBV6-1 to TRBJ1-1; 10 nucleotides agree with TRBD1. Germline assignment: CDR1 MNHNS and CDR2 SASEGT. Unmatched junction bases numbered 6, after V lost 6 bases and J lost 5 bases. The CDR3 loop spans 14 amino acids. DNA of the CDR3: TGTGCCAGCAGACGGGACAGGGGAGGGACTGAAGCTTTCTTT. It yields the protein CASRRDRGGTEAFF.

This clonotype was seen repeatedly, ten times or more. V usage is TRBV10-3 and J usage is TRBJ1-2; 10 bases match TRBD1. This CDR3 contains 12 residues. Trimming at V came to 6 bases and at J to 8 bases, leaving 3 bases not matched to a gene. Germline CDR1 ENHRY, CDR2 SYGVKD. CDR3 sequence reads: CAISGTGDGYTF. CDR3 in DNA: TGTGCCATCAGCGGGACAGGGGACGGCTACACCTTC.

V gene TRBV6-1 combines with J gene TRBJ2-3; D is unresolved. The V end lost 0 bases, the J end lost 2 bases, and 3 bases lay between the germline ends. There are 13 residues in the CDR3. CDR1 and CDR2 (germline): MNHNS, SASEGT. CDR3 in amino acids: CASSEAHTDTQYF. DNA of the CDR3: TGTGCCAGCAGTGAAGCTCACACAGATACGCAGTATTTT.

J is TRBJ2-6 and V is TRBV24-1; a weak D match, TRBD1 (5 bases). The germline V and J ends were trimmed by 2 bases and 2 bases, with 6 bases remaining between them. Germline lookup yields CDR1 KGHDR and CDR2 SFDVKD. The CDR3 contains 15 residues. In DNA form, the CDR3 reads TGTGCCACCAGTGATTCAGGGACTGGGGCCAACGTCCTGACTTTC. This sequence encodes CATSDSGTGANVLTF.

This clonotype was seen more than once but under ten times. The chain combines TRBV7-2 with TRBJ2-7; 11 nucleotides line up with TRBD1. The V gene's germline CDR1 is SGHTA and CDR2 FQGNSA. The CDR3 extends over 17 amino acids. Trimming at V came to 4 bases and at J to 5 bases, leaving 13 bases not matched to a gene. CDR3 sequence: CASSSGQGAAGSHEQYF. The CDR3 bases are TGTGCCAGCAGCTCCGGACAGGGGGCAGCGGGTTCTCACGAGCAGTACTTC.

The V gene is TRBV28, the J gene TRBJ2-5; D gene ambiguous. The CDR3 totals 10 residues. Germline loops: CDR1 MDHEN, CDR2 SYDVKM. V was clipped by 9 bases and J by 3 bases, with 5 bases between them. The CDR3 is CARLEETQYF. The CDR3 DNA sequence: TGTGCCAGGCTCGAAGAGACCCAGTACTTC.

V is TRBV20-1 and J is TRBJ2-1, with 7 bases that match TRBD2. Germline V gene sequence: CDR1 DFQATT, CDR2 SNEGSKA (reference sequence). Trimming at V came to 6 bases and at J to 4 bases, leaving 9 bases not matched to a gene. This CDR3 contains 14 residues. CDR3 bases: TGCAGTGCCAGCAACCTCGGGAGGTACAATGAGCAGTTCTTC. This gives the protein CSASNLGRYNEQFF.

V usage is TRBV7-2 and J usage is TRBJ2-7, with D possibly called TRBD1 or TRBD2 (5 bases each). CDR3 length: 15 amino acids. Trimming left V 2 bases short and J 1 base short, with 12 bases between. Germline V gene lookup returns CDR1 SGHTA and CDR2 FQGNSA. The CDR3 here is CASSLTGRTSYEQYF. The CDR3 nucleotides are TGTGCCAGCAGCTTAACGGGACGGACATCCTACGAGCAGTACTTC. Looking up the rest from reference TRBV7-2 and TRBJ2-7 gives the full variable domain: GAGVSQSPSNKVTEKGKDVELRCDPISGHTALYWYRQSLGQGLEFLIYFQGNSAPDKSGLPSDRFSAERTGGSVSTLTIQRTQQEDSAVYLCASSLTGRTSYEQYFGPGTRLTVT.

The genes are TRBV20-1 and TRBJ2-1, with 12 nucleotides matching TRBD1. The germline CDR1 and CDR2 sequences are DFQATT and SNEGSKA (reference sequence). The CDR3 covers 15 residues. Losses at the gene ends were 0 bases for V and 8 bases for J; bases not matched to a gene: 5. In DNA, the CDR3 is TGCAGTGCTAGAGATCCGGGACAGGGGGCGGATGAGCAGTTCTTC. It encodes CSARDPGQGADEQFF.

This clonotype was found many times. The chain uses TRBV12-3 or TRBV12-4 and TRBJ1-4, with D possibly TRBD1 on 6 matching bases. The CDR3 is 15 amino acids. Trimming cost V 4 bases and J 10 bases, with 19 bases left between them. CDR3 sequence (DNA): TGTGCCAGCAGTTCCACTTCGGACAGCTATGGAAAACTGTTTTTT. Its protein is CASSSTSDSYGKLFF.

The CDR3 sequence: CAWGRDRYRNQPQHF. The CDR3 DNA follows: TGTGCCTGGGGTCGGGACAGGTATCGCAATCAGCCCCAGCATTTT. The chain recombines TRBV30 with TRBJ1-5, with TRBD1 identical over 8 bases. J lost 2 bases, V lost 5 bases, and 8 bases had no gene match. Germline-derived CDR1 and CDR2 are GTSNPN and SVGIG (reference sequence). CDR3 length equals 15 residues.